These 7 T cell receptor beta chains came from one sample sequenced in a study of CD8 T cells in ankylosing spondylitis. TCRdb fed the 5' RACE reads into MiXCR, producing one record per CDR3 protein. The sample carries 350,000 or so distinct CDR3 sequences, 14% to 15% recorded once. The specimen was blood, either unsorted or a sorted T cell fraction (not recorded which). The receptors originated from a male donor with ankylosing spondylitis or in good health (not recorded which).

This clonotype was recorded a few times. The chain joins TRBV7-9 to TRBJ2-5; 8 bases are shared with TRBD1. This CDR3 is 14 amino acids long. The J segment lost 3 bases and the V segment lost 4 bases, leaving 4 bases of the junction unmatched. Germline CDR1 is SEHNR and CDR2 is FQNEAQ (reference sequence). CDR3 sequence reads: CASSSWTGKETQYF. As DNA, the CDR3 is TGTGCCAGCAGCTCTTGGACAGGGAAAGAGACCCAGTACTTC.

Only a few counts were recorded for this clonotype. The V gene is TRBV15, the J gene TRBJ2-3; 8 bases match TRBD2. The CDR3 consists of 15 residues. V was clipped by 0 bases and J by 7 bases; unmatched bases: 6. Germline lookup yields CDR1 LNHNV and CDR2 YYDKDF (reference sequence). For the CDR3, the DNA is TGTGCCACCAGCAGAGATCGGGGGGGGGCGAATACGCAGTATTTT. This encodes CATSRDRGGANTQYF.

The gene calls are TRBV6-1 and TRBJ1-2; D is possibly TRBD1 (6 bases). Looked up from germline, CDR1 is MNHNS and CDR2 is SASEGT. V lost 6 bases to trimming and J lost 5 bases, with 16 bases between them. The CDR3 has 14 residues. In DNA form, the CDR3 reads TGTGCCAGCAGGGGGATGGACAGTCTTTATGGCTACACCTTC. As protein: CASRGMDSLYGYTF.

This clonotype has only a few counts. DNA for the CDR3: TGTGCCAGCAGCGCCCTAGACGGGAACACCGGGGAGCTGTTTTTT. This translates into CASSALDGNTGELFF. The rearrangement joins TRBV7-2 to TRBJ2-2; D gene uncertain. Trimming cost V 5 bases and J 1 base, with 11 bases left between them. Germline lookup yields CDR1 SGHTA and CDR2 FQGNSA. The CDR3 runs to 15 residues.

In its sample, this clonotype was seen many times. The V gene is TRBV2, the J gene TRBJ2-2; 7 nucleotides agree with TRBD1. The CDR3 length is 15 residues. CDR1 is SNHLY, CDR2 FYNNEI, per germline. With V trimmed by 3 bases and J by 2 bases, 3 bases remained unmatched. This CDR3 is CASSDWDSNTGELFF. In DNA form, the CDR3 reads TGTGCCAGCAGTGACTGGGACAGCAACACCGGGGAGCTGTTTTTT.

The J gene is TRBJ2-7, the V gene TRBV5-1; D is tentatively TRBD1 or TRBD2 (5 bases each). The germline CDR1 and CDR2 sequences are SGHRS and YFSETQ. Trimming pared 0 bases from V and 3 bases from J, leaving 10 bases between. This CDR3 region has 14 residues. The CDR3: CASSLGDANYEQYF. Written as DNA, the CDR3 is TGCGCCAGCAGCTTGGGGGACGCTAACTACGAGCAGTACTTC. The whole variable domain, remainder taken from reference TRBV5-1 and TRBJ2-7, is KAGVTQTPRYLIKTRGQQVTLSCSPISGHRSVSWYQQTPGQGLQFLFEYFSETQRNKGNFPGRFSGRQFSNSRSEMNVSTLELGDSALYLCASSLGDANYEQYFGPGTRLTVT.

The rearrangement joins TRBV20-1 to TRBJ2-5; a weak D match, TRBD2 (6 bases). The germline V gene encodes CDR1 DFQATT and CDR2 SNEGSKA (reference sequence). This CDR3 has 17 residues. The V end was cut by 3 bases, the J end by 5 bases, with 25 bases between. CDR3 sequence (DNA): TGCAGTGCTAGGGAGACCTCGGGGGACCCTAACATCGAGACCCAGTACTTC. Translated: CSARETSGDPNIETQYF.